The T cell receptor (beta chain) described here comes from a study of radiotherapy plus CTLA-4 blockade in lung cancer. As regards this clone: The antigen is undetermined.

Libraries were prepared by immunoSEQ multiplex PCR; TCRdb keeps only in-frame clonotypes and omits some of them. The sample shows about 86,000 clones, over 80% of them seen only once. Study findings and constraints: Radiotherapy plus ipilimumab was followed by expansion in blood of tumor-derived TCR clones.

Germline CDR1 is LGHNT and CDR2 is FRNRAP. Trimming left V 1 base short and J 8 bases short, with 8 bases between. The CDR3 spans 13 residues. The sequence came from a human donor with non-small cell lung cancer who had stable disease on radiotherapy plus ipilimumab. This chain links TRBV12-5 with TRBJ2-2; D not certain. Sequences were derived from peripheral blood, sampled from a patient treated with radiotherapy plus ipilimumab. The CDR3 DNA reads as TGTGCTAGTGGTTTGGCCACTCGAGGGGAGCTGTTTTTT. This sequence encodes CASGLATRGELFF.